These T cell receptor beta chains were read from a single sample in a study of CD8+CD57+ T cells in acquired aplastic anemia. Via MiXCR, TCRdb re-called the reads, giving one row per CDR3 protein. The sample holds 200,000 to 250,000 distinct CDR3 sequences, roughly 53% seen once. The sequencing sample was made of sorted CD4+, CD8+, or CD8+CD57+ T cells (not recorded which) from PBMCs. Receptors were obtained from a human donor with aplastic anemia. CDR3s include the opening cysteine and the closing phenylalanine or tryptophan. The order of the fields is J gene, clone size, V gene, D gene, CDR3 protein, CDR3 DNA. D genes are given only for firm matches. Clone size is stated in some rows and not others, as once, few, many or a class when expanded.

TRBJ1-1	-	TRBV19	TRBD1	CASTTGVGTEAFF	TGTGCCAGTACGACAGGGGTTGGGACTGAAGCTTTCTTT
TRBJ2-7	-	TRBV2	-	CAGGAGVLTYEQYF	TGTGCCGGCGGGGCAGGAGTCCTTACCTACGAGCAGTACTTC
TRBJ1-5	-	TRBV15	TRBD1	CATSRDRTGVIQPQHF	TGTGCCACCAGCAGAGATCGGACAGGGGTAATCCAGCCCCAGCATTTT
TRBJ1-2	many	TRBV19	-	CASSNDRSNYGYTF	TGTGCCAGTAGTAATGACAGGTCTAACTATGGCTACACCTTC
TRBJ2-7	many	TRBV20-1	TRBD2	CSAPPGLAGGEQYF	TGCAGTGCTCCACCGGGACTAGCGGGTGGGGAGCAGTACTTC
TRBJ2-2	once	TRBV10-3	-	CATAGRNTGELFF	TGTGCCACCGCGGGACGGAATACCGGGGAGCTGTTTTTT
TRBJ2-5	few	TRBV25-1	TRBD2	CASSSPGTSGGQETQYF	TGTGCCAGCAGTTCACCTGGGACTAGCGGGGGTCAAGAGACCCAGTACTTC
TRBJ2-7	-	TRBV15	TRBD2	CATSRDLTGGWNEQYF	TGTGCCACCAGCAGAGATTTAACGGGGGGGTGGAACGAGCAGTACTTC
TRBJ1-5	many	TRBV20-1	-	CSARQGSNQPQHF	TGCAGTGCTAGACAGGGTAGCAATCAGCCCCAGCATTTT
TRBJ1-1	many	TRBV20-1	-	CSAREGHRNTEAFF	TGCAGTGCTAGAGAGGGCCATCGGAACACTGAAGCTTTCTTT
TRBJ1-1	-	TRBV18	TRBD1	CASSPPVRGRDTEAFF	TGTGCCAGCTCACCACCGGTCAGGGGGCGAGACACTGAAGCTTTCTTT
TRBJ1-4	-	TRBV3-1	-	CASSPFTRGEGEKLFF	TGTGCCAGCAGCCCCTTTACCCGGGGAGAAGGTGAAAAACTGTTTTTT
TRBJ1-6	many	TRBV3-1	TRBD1	CASSPQGRYSPLHF	TGTGCCAGCAGCCCACAGGGGAGGTATTCACCCCTCCACTTT
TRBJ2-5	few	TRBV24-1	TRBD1	CATSRGTGGFQETQYF	TGTGCCACCAGTCGGGGGACAGGGGGTTTCCAAGAGACCCAGTACTTC
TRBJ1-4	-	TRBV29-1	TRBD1	CSLGGTGDEKLFF	TGCAGCTTGGGGGGGACAGGGGATGAAAAACTGTTTTTT
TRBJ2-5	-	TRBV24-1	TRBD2	CATSASGSVETQYF	TGTGCCACCAGTGCCAGCGGGAGCGTAGAGACCCAGTACTTC
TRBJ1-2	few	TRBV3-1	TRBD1	CASSRKDRANYGYTF	TGTGCCAGCAGCCGAAAGGACAGGGCCAACTATGGCTACACCTTC
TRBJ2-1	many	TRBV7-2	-	CASSFAGSPPLNEQFF	TGTGCCAGCAGCTTTGCAGGGAGCCCGCCACTTAATGAGCAGTTCTTC
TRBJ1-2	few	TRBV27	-	CASSPSDGYGYTF	TGTGCCAGCAGTCCGTCGGACGGCTATGGCTACACCTTC
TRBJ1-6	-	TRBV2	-	CASSVQSGASSNSPLHF	TGTGCCAGCTCAGTGCAGTCCGGGGCGAGTAGTAATTCACCCCTCCACTTT
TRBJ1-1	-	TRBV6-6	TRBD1	CASSTPRDRGLPNTEAFF	TGTGCCAGCAGTACCCCCCGGGACAGGGGGCTCCCAAACACTGAAGCTTTCTTT
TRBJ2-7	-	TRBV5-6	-	CASSPQGRGYEQYF	TGTGCCAGCAGCCCACAGGGAAGGGGATACGAGCAGTACTTC
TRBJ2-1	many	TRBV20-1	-	CSASAAERSYNEQFF	TGCAGTGCTAGTGCGGCGGAACGCTCCTACAATGAGCAGTTCTTC
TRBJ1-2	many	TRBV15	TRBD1	CATSNPGQGGYGYTF	TGTGCCACCAGCAATCCGGGACAGGGGGGCTATGGCTACACCTTC
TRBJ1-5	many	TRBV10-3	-	CAISERGVGGPQHF	TGTGCCATCAGTGAGAGAGGGGTAGGGGGACCCCAGCATTTT
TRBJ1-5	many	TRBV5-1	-	CASSLGGTDQPQHF	TGCGCCAGCAGCTTGGGTGGTACGGATCAGCCCCAGCATTTT
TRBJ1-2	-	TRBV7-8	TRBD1	CASSFTGDGYTF	TGTGCCAGCAGCTTCACAGGGGATGGCTACACCTTC
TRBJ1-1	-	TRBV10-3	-	CAIRQNTEAFF	TGTGCCATCAGACAAAACACTGAAGCTTTCTTT
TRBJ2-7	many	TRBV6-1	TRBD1	CAGTRDRAYEQYF	TGTGCCGGCACCCGGGACAGGGCCTACGAGCAGTACTTC
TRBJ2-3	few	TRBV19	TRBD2	CASKIQLAGSTDTQYF	TGTGCCAGTAAAATACAACTAGCGGGATCTACAGATACGCAGTATTTT
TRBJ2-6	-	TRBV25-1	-	CASSEAPAGANVLTF	TGTGCCAGCAGTGAAGCCCCAGCTGGGGCCAACGTCCTGACTTTC
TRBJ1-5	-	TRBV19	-	CASSIQAGGAYEHF	TGTGCCAGTAGTATACAAGCGGGGGGAGCCTACGAGCATTTT
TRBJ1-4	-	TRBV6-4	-	CASSPLGGPNGLRLFF	TGTGCCAGCAGTCCCCTCGGGGGACCGAATGGATTGAGACTGTTTTTT
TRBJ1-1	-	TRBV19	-	CASSKAPNTEAFF	TGTGCCAGTAGTAAAGCACCGAACACTGAAGCTTTCTTT
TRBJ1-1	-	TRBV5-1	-	CASSLDPMNTEAFF	TGCGCCAGCAGCTTGGACCCCATGAACACTGAAGCTTTCTTT
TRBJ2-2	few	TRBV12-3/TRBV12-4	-	CASSSGRGHSGELFF	TGTGCCAGCAGCTCGGGCAGGGGCCATAGCGGGGAGCTGTTTTTT
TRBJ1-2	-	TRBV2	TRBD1	CASRSTGGRDGYTF	TGTGCCAGCAGGTCGACAGGGGGTCGTGATGGCTACACCTTC
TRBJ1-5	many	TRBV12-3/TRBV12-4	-	CASSLADSSNQPQHF	TGTGCCAGCAGCTTGGCGGACAGCAGCAATCAGCCCCAGCATTTT
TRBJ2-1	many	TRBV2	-	CASSGTPVNNEQFF	TGTGCCAGCAGCGGGACACCAGTCAACAATGAGCAGTTCTTC
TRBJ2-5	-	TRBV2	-	CASSEYVPNGDQPQYF	TGTGCCAGCAGTGAATATGTCCCAAACGGGGATCAGCCCCAGTACTTC
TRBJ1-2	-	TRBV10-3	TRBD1	CAISGGTGTGLDYGYTF	TGTGCCATCAGTGGTGGTACCGGGACAGGGTTGGACTATGGCTACACCTTC
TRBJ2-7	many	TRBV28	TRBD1	CASTLSAGTGAGSYEQYF	TGTGCCAGCACCCTTTCGGCCGGGACAGGGGCAGGTTCCTACGAGCAGTACTTC
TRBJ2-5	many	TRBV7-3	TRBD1	CASSTGAAETQYF	TGTGCCAGCAGTACAGGGGCCGCGGAGACCCAGTACTTC
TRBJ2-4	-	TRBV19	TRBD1	CASSIADRDIQYF	TGTGCCAGTAGTATTGCGGACAGGGACATTCAGTACTTC
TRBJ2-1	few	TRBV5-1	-	CASSLARGHYNEQFF	TGCGCCAGCAGCTTGGCCAGGGGACATTACAATGAGCAGTTCTTC